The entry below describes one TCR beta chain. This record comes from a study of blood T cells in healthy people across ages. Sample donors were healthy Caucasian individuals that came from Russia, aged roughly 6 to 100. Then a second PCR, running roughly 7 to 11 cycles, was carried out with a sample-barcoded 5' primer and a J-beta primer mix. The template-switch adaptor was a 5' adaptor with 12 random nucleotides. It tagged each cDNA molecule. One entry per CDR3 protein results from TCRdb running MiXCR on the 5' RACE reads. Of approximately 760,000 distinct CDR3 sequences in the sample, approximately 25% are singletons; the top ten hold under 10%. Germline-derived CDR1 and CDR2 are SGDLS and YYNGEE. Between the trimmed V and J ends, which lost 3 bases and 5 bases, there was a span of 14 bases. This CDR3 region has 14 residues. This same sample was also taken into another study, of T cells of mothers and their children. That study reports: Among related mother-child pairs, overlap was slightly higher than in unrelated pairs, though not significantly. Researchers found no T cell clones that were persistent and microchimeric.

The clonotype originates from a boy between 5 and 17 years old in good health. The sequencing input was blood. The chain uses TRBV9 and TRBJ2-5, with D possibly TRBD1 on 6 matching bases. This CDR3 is CASSEGGNSETQYF. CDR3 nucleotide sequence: TGTGCCAGCAGCGAAGGGGGTAACTCCGAGACCCAGTACTTC.